In its sample, the clone carrying this T cell receptor beta chain was seen a few times. Its antigen is not identified. V dropped 6 bases and J dropped 5 bases, with 13 bases sitting between them. This CDR3 comprises 13 residues. Germline CDR1 is KGHSH and CDR2 is LQKENI. TCRdb analysed the 5' RACE reads with MiXCR anew, one entry per CDR3 protein. The sample lists about 520,000 distinct CDR3 sequences, about 20% occurring once. The sample comes from a study of identical twins. Study-level results: Excess twin sharing in beta out-of-frame sequences was weaker.

Separately, the same data were catalogued under a study of T cells expressing NK-cell markers. This second report adds: In sorted CD3+CD56+NKG2C+, CD3+CD56+NKG2C- and CD3+CD56-NKG2C+ T cells, TCR beta repertoires were obtained. More than 5 donors showed dominant NKG2C+ clonotypes comprising about 1.0-7.5% of their CD8+ T cells. These clonotypes, the leaders elsewhere, also led the CD3+CD56-NKG2C+ fraction in four donors.

This TCR came from a woman in her late teens or twenties in good health. The gene calls are TRBV18 and TRBJ1-1; perhaps TRBD1 as D (5 bases). The material sequenced was CD4+ T cells sorted from blood. The CDR3 nucleotides read TGTGCCAGCTCCAGGGATGTTCGGACTGAAGCTTTCTTT. It is translated as CASSRDVRTEAFF.